This T cell receptor (beta chain) stems from a study of T cell repertoires in cytomegalovirus infection. Findings and limits, study-wide: Cumulated frequencies of public TCR beta families served to identify carriers of CMV plus the relevant HLA.

Trimming stripped 0 bases from V and 2 bases from J, with 9 bases between. This CDR3 region has 15 residues. Germline-derived CDR1 and CDR2 are ENHRY and SYGVKD. This clonotype was counted ten times or more. No antigen is known for it. In TCRdb, the reads were re-called with MiXCR into one record per CDR3 protein. The profile shows 110,000 to 150,000 distinct CDR3 sequences, about 6.5% of them singletons. The clonotype comes from a human donor in good health (CMV status not recorded). Some clones in this sample may be carry-over from other donors' samples. Sequenced input: PBMCs. This chain uses TRBV10-3 with TRBJ2-3; possible D gene TRBD2, 7 bases. Here the CDR3 DNA reads TGTGCCATCAGTGAGTCGGCGGGGGCCACAGATACGCAGTATTTT. Translation: CAISESAGATDTQYF.